These 17 T cell receptor beta chains came from one sample sequenced in a study of naive and memory T cell subsets. Blood and skin TCR RNA was reverse transcribed with alpha and beta constant primers. TCRdb re-analysed the 5' RACE reads in MiXCR, keeping a single row per CDR3 protein. The sample has about 26,000 distinct CDR3 sequences; around 21% are singletons. Adult healthy volunteers gave 2.5 ml peripheral blood for whole-blood RNA. Receptor source: a female donor in good health.

CDR3 sequence (DNA): TGCAGTGCTAGAGATCACGGACAGCACTACGAGCAGTACTTC. Protein: CSARDHGQHYEQYF. This chain uses TRBV20-1 with TRBJ2-7; possibly TRBD1 for D (6 bases). The CDR3 has 14 amino acids. Per the germline V gene, CDR1 is DFQATT and CDR2 is SNEGSKA (reference sequence). Trimming pared 0 bases from V and 3 bases from J, leaving 12 bases between.

This sequence joins TRBV10-1 and TRBJ2-1, with 8 bases matching TRBD2. V dropped 3 bases and J dropped 0; count of bases not matched to a gene: 4. This CDR3 has 16 amino acids. CDR1 is WNHNN, CDR2 SYGVQD, per germline (reference sequence). The chain's CDR3 is CASSEIAGSSYNEQFF. Here the CDR3 DNA reads TGCGCCAGCAGTGAAATAGCGGGGTCCTCCTACAATGAGCAGTTCTTC.

This chain links TRBV20-1 with TRBJ1-6; D possibly corresponds to TRBD1 (5 bases). The CDR3 sequence is 14 residues long. Per germline, CDR1 DFQATT and CDR2 SNEGSKA (reference sequence). V was shortened by 1 base and J by 3 bases, with 7 bases between the two germline ends. CDR3 amino acids: CSARGGVYNSPLHF. The DNA for the CDR3 is TGCAGTGCTAGAGGGGGGGTCTATAATTCACCCCTCCACTTT.

The chain is built from TRBV29-1 and TRBJ1-2; D is unresolved. Germline CDR1 SQVTM, CDR2 ANQGSEA. The CDR3 runs 14 residues. V was clipped by 3 bases and J by 3 bases, with 14 bases between them. The CDR3 bases are TGCAGCGTTGATAAACGGGCCCAAGACTATGGCTACACCTTC. Encoded protein: CSVDKRAQDYGYTF.

The chain uses TRBV7-9 and TRBJ1-6, with D maybe TRBD1 (5 bases). Trimming left V 3 bases short and J 10 bases short, with 10 bases between. Germline assignment: CDR1 SEHNR and CDR2 FQNEAQ (reference sequence). This CDR3 comprises 13 residues. CDR3 region: CASSLDIRSPLHF. CDR3 bases: TGTGCCAGCAGCTTGGACATACGGTCACCCCTCCACTTT.

This clonotype was seen a handful of times. The chain uses TRBV9 and TRBJ1-3; D is uncertain. The germline V gene has CDR1 SGDLS and CDR2 YYNGEE. The germline V and J ends were trimmed by 1 base and 0 bases, with 8 bases remaining between them. The CDR3 is made up of 15 amino acids. The CDR3 is CASSVMESSGNTIYF. CDR3 sequence (DNA): TGTGCCAGCAGCGTAATGGAGAGCTCTGGAAACACCATATATTTT.

This clonotype was detected once. The chain carries TRBV6-1 and TRBJ2-3; 12 bases are shared with TRBD2. Germline CDR1 is MNHNS and CDR2 is SASEGT. Losses at the gene ends were 4 bases for V and 4 bases for J; bases not matched to a gene: 3. The CDR3 covers 15 residues. CDR3 protein: CASSVLAGGPDTQYF. Written as DNA, the CDR3 is TGTGCCAGCAGTGTTCTAGCGGGGGGGCCAGATACGCAGTATTTT.

The chain has TRBV7-2 and TRBJ2-3, with D possibly TRBD2 on 5 matching bases. This CDR3 spans 15 amino acids. The V end was cut by 3 bases, the J end by 1 base, with 11 bases between. The germline gives CDR1 SGHTA, CDR2 FQGNSA. CDR3 sequence reads: CASSFRGSRTDTQYF. CDR3 DNA: TGTGCCAGCAGCTTCCGGGGATCCCGCACAGATACGCAGTATTTT.

The genes are TRBV29-1 and TRBJ2-5; no reliable D call. V was shortened by 6 bases and J by 4 bases, with 12 bases between the two germline ends. From germline, CDR1 is SQVTM and CDR2 ANQGSEA. This CDR3 has 12 residues. This CDR3 is CSVRTRGETQYF. CDR3 in DNA: TGCAGCGTCAGGACCCGAGGAGAGACCCAGTACTTC. The entire variable domain, with the rest obtained from reference TRBV29-1 and TRBJ2-5, is as follows: SAVISQKPSRDICQRGTSLTIQCQVDSQVTMMFWYRQQPGQSLTLIATANQGSEATYESGFVIDKFPISRPNLTFSTLTVSNMSPEDSSIYLCSVRTRGETQYFGPGTRLLVL.

This clonotype was counted ten times or more. The genes are TRBV27 and TRBJ1-4, with unresolved D. CDR3 length: 15 amino acids. Germline CDR1 and CDR2: MNHEY and SMNVEV (reference sequence). V was shortened by 4 bases and J by 6 bases, with 15 bases between the two germline ends. CDR3 DNA sequence: TGTGCCAGCAGTTCGGACGGTCCGGGATATGAAAAACTGTTTTTT. It encodes CASSSDGPGYEKLFF. Together with reference TRBV27 and TRBJ1-4, the CDR3 gives the full variable domain: EAQVTQNPRYLITVTGKKLTVTCSQNMNHEYMSWYRQDPGLGLRQIYYSMNVEVTDKGDVPEGYKVSRKEKRNFPLILESPSPNQTSLYFCASSSDGPGYEKLFFGSGTQLSVL.

In its sample, this clonotype is medium-sized. This chain joins TRBV7-6 and TRBJ2-7, with 12 bases aligning to TRBD2. This CDR3 contains 17 residues. The V and J ends lost 5 bases and 0 bases, in that order; junction bases with no gene match: 8. In germline, CDR1 is SGHVS, CDR2 FNYEAQ. CDR3 sequence reads: CASSQRLAGASSYEQYF. In DNA form, the CDR3 reads TGTGCCAGCAGCCAAAGACTAGCGGGGGCCAGCTCCTACGAGCAGTACTTC.

The chain is built from TRBV29-1 and TRBJ2-5; 7 bases fit TRBD2. Germline values: CDR1 SQVTM, CDR2 ANQGSEA. The CDR3 is 13 residues long. V dropped 2 bases and J dropped 4; count of bases not matched to a gene: 4. This CDR3 is CSVERVAGETQYF. The CDR3 DNA sequence: TGCAGCGTTGAACGGGTAGCGGGAGAGACCCAGTACTTC.

The gene calls are TRBV5-5 and TRBJ2-2; TRBD1 matches at 9 bases. Germline trimming cut 2 bases from V and 5 bases from J; bases unmatched to any gene: 4. This CDR3 has 15 residues. Germline CDR1 reads SGHKS; CDR2 reads YYEKEE (reference sequence). The CDR3 is CASSLQGAVTGELFF. CDR3 nucleotides: TGTGCCAGCAGCTTACAGGGGGCGGTAACCGGGGAGCTGTTTTTT.

The V gene is TRBV20-1, the J gene TRBJ2-7, with D possibly matching TRBD1 (5 bases). Per the germline V gene, CDR1 is DFQATT and CDR2 is SNEGSKA (reference sequence). The CDR3 runs to 13 residues. The V end lost 5 bases, the J end lost 0 bases, and 11 bases lay between the germline ends. The CDR3 region has the DNA TGCAGTGCTTTCGGACACTACTCCTACGAGCAGTACTTC. This encodes CSAFGHYSYEQYF.

This rearrangement joins TRBV10-3 to TRBJ2-5; either TRBD1 or TRBD2 may fit D (5 bases each). Trimming took 6 bases from V and 1 from J, leaving 12 bases between them. Germline V gene lookup returns CDR1 ENHRY and CDR2 SYGVKD. The CDR3 totals 14 residues. CDR3 region: CAIRAGTVQETQYF. DNA for the CDR3: TGTGCCATCAGGGCAGGGACCGTCCAAGAGACCCAGTACTTC.

This clonotype appeared a few times. This rearrangement joins TRBV16 to TRBJ1-6, with 8 bases that match TRBD1. Per the germline V gene, CDR1 is KGHSY and CDR2 is FQNENV. The CDR3 totals 16 residues. J gave up 4 bases and V 4 bases, and 6 bases lay outside the gene matches. CDR3 in DNA: TGTGCCAGCAGCCCGCCGGACAGGGCGTATAATTCACCCCTCCACTTT. Amino acid sequence: CASSPPDRAYNSPLHF.

There are many counts of this clonotype. The rearrangement links TRBV20-1 to TRBJ1-6; 7 positions agree with TRBD1. The V and J ends lost 6 bases and 7 bases, in that order; junction bases with no gene match: 9. The germline V gene has CDR1 DFQATT and CDR2 SNEGSKA (reference sequence). The CDR3 is 14 residues long. The CDR3 here is CSAAGGDRNSPLHF. The CDR3, as DNA: TGCAGTGCCGCAGGGGGAGATAGAAATTCACCCCTCCACTTT.